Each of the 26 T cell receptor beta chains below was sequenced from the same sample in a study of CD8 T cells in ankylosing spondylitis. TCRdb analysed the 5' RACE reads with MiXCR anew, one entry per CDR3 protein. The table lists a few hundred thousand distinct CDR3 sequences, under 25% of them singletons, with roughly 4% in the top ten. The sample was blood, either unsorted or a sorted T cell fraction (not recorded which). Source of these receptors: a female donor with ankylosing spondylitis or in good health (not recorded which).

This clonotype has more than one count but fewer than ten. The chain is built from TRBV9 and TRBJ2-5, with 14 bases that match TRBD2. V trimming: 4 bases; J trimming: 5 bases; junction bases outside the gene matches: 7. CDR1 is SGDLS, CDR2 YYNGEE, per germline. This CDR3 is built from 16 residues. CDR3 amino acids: CASSPQTSGRAETQYF. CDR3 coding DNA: TGTGCCAGCAGCCCCCAGACTAGCGGGAGGGCGGAGACCCAGTACTTC.

The CDR3 bases are TGTGCCAGCCAGACGACGGGAGGTGGGTATGAGCAGTTCTTC. This sequence encodes CASQTTGGGYEQFF. The chain couples TRBV7-9 to TRBJ2-1, with 7 bases matching TRBD2. CDR1 is SEHNR, CDR2 FQNEAQ, per germline (reference sequence). The length of the CDR3 is 14 residues. Trimming cost V 8 bases and J 8 bases; bases outside gene matches: 12.

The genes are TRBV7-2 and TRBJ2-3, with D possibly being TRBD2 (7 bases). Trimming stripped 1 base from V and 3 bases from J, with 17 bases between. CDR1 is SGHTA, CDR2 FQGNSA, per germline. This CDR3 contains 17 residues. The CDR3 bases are TGTGCCAGCAGCTTAGTGGGGGGGCTAGGTAGTACAGATACGCAGTATTTT. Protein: CASSLVGGLGSTDTQYF. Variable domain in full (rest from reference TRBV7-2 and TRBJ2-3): GAGVSQSPSNKVTEKGKDVELRCDPISGHTALYWYRQSLGQGLEFLIYFQGNSAPDKSGLPSDRFSAERTGGSVSTLTIQRTQQEDSAVYLCASSLVGGLGSTDTQYFGPGTRLTVL.

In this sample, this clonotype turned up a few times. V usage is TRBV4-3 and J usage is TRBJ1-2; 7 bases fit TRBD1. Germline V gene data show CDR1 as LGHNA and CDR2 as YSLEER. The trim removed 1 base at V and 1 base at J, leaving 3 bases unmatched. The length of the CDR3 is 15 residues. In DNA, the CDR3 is TGCGCCAGCAGCCAAGGGGGACAGATTAACTATGGCTACACCTTC. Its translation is CASSQGGQINYGYTF.

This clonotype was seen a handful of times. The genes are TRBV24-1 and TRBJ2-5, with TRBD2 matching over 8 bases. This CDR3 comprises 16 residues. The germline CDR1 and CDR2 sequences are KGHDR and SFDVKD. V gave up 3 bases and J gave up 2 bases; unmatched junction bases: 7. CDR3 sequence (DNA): TGTGCCACCAGTGATGGGGCTAGCGGGCCTCAAGAGACCCAGTACTTC. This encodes CATSDGASGPQETQYF.

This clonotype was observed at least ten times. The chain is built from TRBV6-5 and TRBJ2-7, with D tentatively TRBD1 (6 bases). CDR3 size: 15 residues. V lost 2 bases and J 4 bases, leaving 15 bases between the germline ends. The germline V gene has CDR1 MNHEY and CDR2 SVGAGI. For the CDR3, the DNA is TGTGCCAGCAGTTACCAGGGGTCGAGGGCGTACGAGCAGTACTTC. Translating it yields CASSYQGSRAYEQYF.

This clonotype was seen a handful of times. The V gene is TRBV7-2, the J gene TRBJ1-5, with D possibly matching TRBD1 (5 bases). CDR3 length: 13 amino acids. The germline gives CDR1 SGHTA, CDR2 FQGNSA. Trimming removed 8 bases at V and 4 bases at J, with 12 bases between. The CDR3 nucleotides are TGTGCCAGCGGCCGGGACCCGAATCAGCCCCAGCATTTT. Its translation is CASGRDPNQPQHF. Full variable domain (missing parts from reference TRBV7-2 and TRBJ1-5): GAGVSQSPSNKVTEKGKDVELRCDPISGHTALYWYRQSLGQGLEFLIYFQGNSAPDKSGLPSDRFSAERTGGSVSTLTIQRTQQEDSAVYLCASGRDPNQPQHFGDGTRLSIL.

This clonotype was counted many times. The CDR3 DNA follows: TGTGCCAGCAGTTCCTCTGTAGCGGGAGGACTCAATGAGCAGTTCTTC. It translates to CASSSSVAGGLNEQFF. V gene TRBV12-3 or TRBV12-4 combines with J gene TRBJ2-1, with TRBD2 matching over 10 bases. The CDR3 runs to 16 residues. The V segment lost 4 bases and the J segment 6 bases; nucleotides outside the gene matches: 9.

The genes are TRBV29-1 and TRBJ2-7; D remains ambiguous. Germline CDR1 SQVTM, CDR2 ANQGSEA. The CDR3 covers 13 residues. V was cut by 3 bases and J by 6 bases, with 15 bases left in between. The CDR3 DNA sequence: TGCAGCGTTGAGGGGATGTCAAGGGCCGAGCAGTACTTC. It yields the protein CSVEGMSRAEQYF.

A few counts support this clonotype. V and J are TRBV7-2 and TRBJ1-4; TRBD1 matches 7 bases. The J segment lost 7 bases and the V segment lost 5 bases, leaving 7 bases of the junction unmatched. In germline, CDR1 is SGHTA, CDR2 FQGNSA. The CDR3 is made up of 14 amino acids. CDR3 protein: CASSVRQGAEKLFF. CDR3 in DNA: TGTGCCAGCAGCGTTAGACAGGGCGCTGAAAAACTGTTTTTT.

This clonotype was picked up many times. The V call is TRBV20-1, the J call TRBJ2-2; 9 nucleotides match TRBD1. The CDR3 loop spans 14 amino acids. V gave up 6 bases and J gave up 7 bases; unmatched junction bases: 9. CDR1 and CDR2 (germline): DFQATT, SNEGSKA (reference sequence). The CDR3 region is CSARLTGGYGELFF. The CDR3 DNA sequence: TGCAGTGCCAGACTGACAGGGGGTTACGGGGAGCTGTTTTTT.

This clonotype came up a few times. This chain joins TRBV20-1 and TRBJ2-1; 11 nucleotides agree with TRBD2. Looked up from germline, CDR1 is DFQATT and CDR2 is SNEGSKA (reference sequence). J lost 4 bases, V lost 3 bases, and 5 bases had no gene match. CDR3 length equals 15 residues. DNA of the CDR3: TGCAGTGCTAGCCCCGGGACTAGCGGTTACAATGAGCAGTTCTTC. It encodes CSASPGTSGYNEQFF.

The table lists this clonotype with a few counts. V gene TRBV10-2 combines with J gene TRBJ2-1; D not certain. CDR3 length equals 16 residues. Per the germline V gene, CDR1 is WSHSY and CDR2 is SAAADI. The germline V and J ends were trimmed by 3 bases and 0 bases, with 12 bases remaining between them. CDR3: CASSESRPNSYNEQFF. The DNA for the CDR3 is TGCGCCAGCAGTGAATCGCGGCCCAACTCCTACAATGAGCAGTTCTTC.

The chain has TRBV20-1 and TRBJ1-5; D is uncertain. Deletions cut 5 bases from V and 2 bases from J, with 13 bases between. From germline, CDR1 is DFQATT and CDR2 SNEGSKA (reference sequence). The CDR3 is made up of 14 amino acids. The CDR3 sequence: CSALDPQGNQPQHF. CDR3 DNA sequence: TGCAGTGCTCTAGACCCTCAAGGCAATCAGCCCCAGCATTTT.

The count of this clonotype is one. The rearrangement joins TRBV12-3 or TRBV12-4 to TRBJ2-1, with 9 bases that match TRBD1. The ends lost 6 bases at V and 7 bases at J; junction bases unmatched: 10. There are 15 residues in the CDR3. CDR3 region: CASSRRDRERNEQFF. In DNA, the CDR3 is TGTGCCAGCAGCCGCCGGGACAGGGAAAGAAATGAGCAGTTCTTC.

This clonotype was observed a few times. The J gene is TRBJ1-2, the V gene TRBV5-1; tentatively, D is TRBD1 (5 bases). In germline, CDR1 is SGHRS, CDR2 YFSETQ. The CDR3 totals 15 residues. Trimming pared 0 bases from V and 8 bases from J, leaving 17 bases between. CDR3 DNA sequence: TGCGCCAGCAGCTTGGACTACACCCAGGGCGACGGCTACACCTTC. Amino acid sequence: CASSLDYTQGDGYTF.

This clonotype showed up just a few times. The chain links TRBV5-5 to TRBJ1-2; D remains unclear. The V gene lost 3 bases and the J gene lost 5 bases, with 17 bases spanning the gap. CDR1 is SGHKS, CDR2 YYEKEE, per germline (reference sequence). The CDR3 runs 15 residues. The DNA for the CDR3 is TGTGCCAGCAGCTACCTGCTTCGGGGTGATTATGGCTACACCTTC. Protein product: CASSYLLRGDYGYTF.

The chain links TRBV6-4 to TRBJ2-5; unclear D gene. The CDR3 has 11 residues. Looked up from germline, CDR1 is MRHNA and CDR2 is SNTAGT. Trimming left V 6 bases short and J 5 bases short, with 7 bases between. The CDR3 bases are TGTGCCAGCAGGGGAAGGGAGACCCAGTACTTC. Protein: CASRGRETQYF.

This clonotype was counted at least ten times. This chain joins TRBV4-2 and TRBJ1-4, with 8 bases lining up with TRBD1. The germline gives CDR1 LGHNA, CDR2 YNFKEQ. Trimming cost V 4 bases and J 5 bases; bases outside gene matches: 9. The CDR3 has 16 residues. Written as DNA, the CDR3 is TGTGCCAGCAGCCCGGACGCGGCAGGGGGCAATGAAAAACTGTTTTTT. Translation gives CASSPDAAGGNEKLFF.

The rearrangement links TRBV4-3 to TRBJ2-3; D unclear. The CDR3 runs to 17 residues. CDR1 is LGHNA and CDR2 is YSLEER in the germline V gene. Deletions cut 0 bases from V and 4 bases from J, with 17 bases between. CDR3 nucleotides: TGCGCCAGCAGCCAAGACGCGGCAGTCGGGTTCGCAGATACGCAGTATTTT. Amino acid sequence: CASSQDAAVGFADTQYF.

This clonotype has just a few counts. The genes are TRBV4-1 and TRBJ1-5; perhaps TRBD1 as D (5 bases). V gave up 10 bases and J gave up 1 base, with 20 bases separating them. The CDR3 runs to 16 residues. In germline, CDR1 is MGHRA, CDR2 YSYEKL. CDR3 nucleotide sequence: TGCGCCACACCCGGGACCTCCGTAGGAAGCAATCAGCCCCAGCATTTT. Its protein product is CATPGTSVGSNQPQHF.

Here the CDR3 reads CASSRYRGPNYGYTF. CDR3 nucleotide sequence: TGTGCCAGCAGTCGGTACAGGGGGCCTAACTATGGCTACACCTTC. The chain employs TRBV6-1 and TRBJ1-2; TRBD1 matches 9 bases. The CDR3 is made up of 15 amino acids. Germline V lookup: CDR1 MNHNS, CDR2 SASEGT. V lost 5 bases, J lost 0 bases, and 4 bases stayed unmatched.

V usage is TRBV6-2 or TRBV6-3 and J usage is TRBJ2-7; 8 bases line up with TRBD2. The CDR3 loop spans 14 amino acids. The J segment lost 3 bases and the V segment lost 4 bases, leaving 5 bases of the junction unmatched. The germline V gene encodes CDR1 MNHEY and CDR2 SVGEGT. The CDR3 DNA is TGTGCCAGCAGTTCCCTAGCGGGCCGCTACGAGCAGTACTTC. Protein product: CASSSLAGRYEQYF.

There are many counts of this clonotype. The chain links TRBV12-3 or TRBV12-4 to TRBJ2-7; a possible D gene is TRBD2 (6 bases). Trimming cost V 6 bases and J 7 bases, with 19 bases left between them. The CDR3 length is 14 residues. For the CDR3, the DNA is TGTGCCAGCAGGCCATCCGGGGGATCTAGGGAGCAGTACTTC. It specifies CASRPSGGSREQYF.

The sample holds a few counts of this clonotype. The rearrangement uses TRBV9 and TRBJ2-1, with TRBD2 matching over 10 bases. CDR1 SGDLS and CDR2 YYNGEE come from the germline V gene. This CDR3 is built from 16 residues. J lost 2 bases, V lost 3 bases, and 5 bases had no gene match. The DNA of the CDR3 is TGTGCCAGCAGCGCCCTAGCGGGAGCGACCTACAATGAGCAGTTCTTC. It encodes CASSALAGATYNEQFF.

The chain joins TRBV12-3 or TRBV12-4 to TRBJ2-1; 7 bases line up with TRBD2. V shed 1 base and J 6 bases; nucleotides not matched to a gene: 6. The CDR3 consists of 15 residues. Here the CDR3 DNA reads TGTGCCAGCAGTTTAGAGGCGGGAGTGAGCAATGAGCAGTTCTTC. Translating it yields CASSLEAGVSNEQFF.